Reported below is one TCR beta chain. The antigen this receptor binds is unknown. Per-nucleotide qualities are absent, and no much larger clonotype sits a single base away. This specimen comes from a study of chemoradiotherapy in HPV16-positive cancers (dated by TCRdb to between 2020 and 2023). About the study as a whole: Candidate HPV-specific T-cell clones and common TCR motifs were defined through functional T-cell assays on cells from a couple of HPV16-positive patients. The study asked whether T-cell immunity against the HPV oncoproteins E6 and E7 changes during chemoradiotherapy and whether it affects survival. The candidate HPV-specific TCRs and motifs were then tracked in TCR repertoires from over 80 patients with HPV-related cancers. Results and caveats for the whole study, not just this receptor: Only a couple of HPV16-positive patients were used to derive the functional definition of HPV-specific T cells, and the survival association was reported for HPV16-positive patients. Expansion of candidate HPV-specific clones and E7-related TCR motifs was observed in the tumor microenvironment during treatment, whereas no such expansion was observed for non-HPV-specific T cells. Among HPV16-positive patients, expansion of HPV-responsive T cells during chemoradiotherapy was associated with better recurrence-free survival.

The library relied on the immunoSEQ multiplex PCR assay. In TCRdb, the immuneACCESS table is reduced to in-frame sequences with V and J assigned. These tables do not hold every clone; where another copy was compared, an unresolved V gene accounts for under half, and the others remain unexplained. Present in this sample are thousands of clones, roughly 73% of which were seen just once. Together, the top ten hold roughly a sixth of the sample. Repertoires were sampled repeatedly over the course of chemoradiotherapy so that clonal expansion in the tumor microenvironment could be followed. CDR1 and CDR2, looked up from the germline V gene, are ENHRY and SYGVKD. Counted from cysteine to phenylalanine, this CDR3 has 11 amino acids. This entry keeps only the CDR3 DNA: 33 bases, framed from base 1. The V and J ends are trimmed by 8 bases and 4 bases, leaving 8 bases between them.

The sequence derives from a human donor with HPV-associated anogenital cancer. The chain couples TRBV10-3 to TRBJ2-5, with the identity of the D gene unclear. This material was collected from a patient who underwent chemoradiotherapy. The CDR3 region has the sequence CAIGIPETQYF. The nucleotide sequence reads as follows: TGTGCCATCGGAATTCCAGAGACCCAGTACTTC.